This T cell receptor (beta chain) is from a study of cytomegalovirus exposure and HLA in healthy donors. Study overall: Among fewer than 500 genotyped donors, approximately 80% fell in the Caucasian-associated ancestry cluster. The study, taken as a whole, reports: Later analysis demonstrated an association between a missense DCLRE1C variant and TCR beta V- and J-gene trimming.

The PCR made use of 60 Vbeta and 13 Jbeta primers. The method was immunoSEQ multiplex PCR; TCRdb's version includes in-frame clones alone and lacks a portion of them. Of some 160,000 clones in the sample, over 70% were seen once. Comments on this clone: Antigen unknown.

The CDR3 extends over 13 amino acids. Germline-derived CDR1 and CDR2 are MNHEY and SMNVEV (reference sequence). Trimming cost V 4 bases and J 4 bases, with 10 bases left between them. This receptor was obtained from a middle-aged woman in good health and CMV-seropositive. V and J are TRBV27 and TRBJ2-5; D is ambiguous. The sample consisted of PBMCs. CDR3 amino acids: CASSSGLGETQYF. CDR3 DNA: TGTGCCAGCAGTTCCGGTCTCGGAGAGACCCAGTACTTC.